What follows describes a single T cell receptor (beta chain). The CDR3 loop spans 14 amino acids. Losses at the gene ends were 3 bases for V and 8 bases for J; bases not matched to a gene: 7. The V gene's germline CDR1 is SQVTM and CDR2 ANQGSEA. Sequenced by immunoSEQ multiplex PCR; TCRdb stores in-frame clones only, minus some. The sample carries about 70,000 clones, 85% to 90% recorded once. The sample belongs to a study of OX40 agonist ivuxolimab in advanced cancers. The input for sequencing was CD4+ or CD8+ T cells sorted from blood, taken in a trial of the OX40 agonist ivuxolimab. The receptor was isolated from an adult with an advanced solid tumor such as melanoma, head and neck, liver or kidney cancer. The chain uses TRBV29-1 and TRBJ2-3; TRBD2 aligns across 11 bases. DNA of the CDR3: TGCAGCGTTGATGTTAGCGGGGGGGCGAGTACGCAGTATTTT. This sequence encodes CSVDVSGGASTQYF.